The 10 T cell receptor beta chains given below trace back to one sample, sequenced in a study of regulatory T cells in long-lasting Graves disease. Time point here: newly diagnosed GD, antithyroid drugs for less than 3 months. The authors made the TCR library using RNA they extracted from PBMCs. With iRepertoire HTBI primers and Arm-PCR of CDR3 regions, TCR beta libraries were built. Using its own MiXCR run on the multiplex PCR reads, TCRdb lists one record per CDR3 protein. The sample has approximately 300,000 distinct CDR3 sequences, over 15% seen once; the top ten hold about 40%. Material: peripheral blood mononuclear cells (PBMCs), obtained at new diagnosis, from a patient treated with antithyroid drugs. Receptor source: a female donor with Graves disease.

This clonotype was seen many times. The chain has TRBV7-9 and TRBJ2-7, with 7 bases fitting TRBD1. The CDR3 is 14 amino acids. V shed 5 bases and J 9 bases; nucleotides not matched to a gene: 13. Germline V CDR1 and CDR2: SEHNR, FQNEAQ (reference sequence). The CDR3, as DNA: TGTGCCAGCAGCCACAGTCGACAGGGCCCAGGGCAGTACTTC. The encoded protein is CASSHSRQGPGQYF.

This clonotype was detected ten times or more. The chain employs TRBV12-3 or TRBV12-4 and TRBJ1-2; TRBD1 matches at 8 bases. The CDR3 is 14 amino acids. Trimming at V came to 1 base and at J to 6 bases, leaving 4 bases not matched to a gene. CDR3 region: CASSLGGTGNGYTF. The DNA of the CDR3 is TGTGCCAGCAGTTTAGGAGGGACAGGAAATGGCTACACCTTC.

The table lists this clonotype with many counts. The CDR3 sequence is CASSGTGSNQPQHF. CDR3 nucleotides: TGTGCCAGCAGCGGGACAGGTAGCAATCAGCCCCAGCATTTT. The chain uses TRBV2 and TRBJ1-5; 8 bases fit TRBD1. Germline CDR1 reads SNHLY; CDR2 reads FYNNEI. The CDR3 length is 14 residues. Trimming at V came to 6 bases and at J to 0 bases, leaving 1 base not matched to a gene.

This clonotype was detected ten times or more. The chain links TRBV2 to TRBJ2-1; possibly TRBD2 for D (6 bases). Deletions cut 7 bases from V and 12 bases from J, with 13 bases between. The CDR3 is 11 amino acids. Germline-derived CDR1 and CDR2 are SNHLY and FYNNEI. The DNA for the CDR3 is TGTGCCAGCATACGGGACTCCCGGCAGTTCTTC. It is translated as CASIRDSRQFF.

This clonotype was found many times. The chain carries TRBV7-9 and TRBJ1-2; 7 bases fit TRBD1. The CDR3 length is 13 residues. V dropped 6 bases and J dropped 7; count of bases not matched to a gene: 8. Germline lookup yields CDR1 SEHNR and CDR2 FQNEAQ (reference sequence). The CDR3 reads CASSRGGAGGYTF. CDR3 coding DNA: TGTGCCAGCAGTAGAGGGGGCGCCGGTGGCTACACCTTC.

The genes are TRBV5-1 and TRBJ2-1; the match to TRBD2 covers 8 bases. The CDR3 is 20 residues long. CDR1 is SGHRS and CDR2 is YFSETQ in the germline V gene. The junction had 19 bases not matched to a gene; V was cut back by 4 bases and J by 1 base. This chain's CDR3 is CASSPRAPNFSGTSYNEQFF. The CDR3, as DNA: TGCGCCAGCAGCCCGAGGGCCCCCAACTTTAGCGGGACTTCCTACAATGAGCAGTTCTTC.

Only a few counts were recorded for this clonotype. V is TRBV18 and J is TRBJ2-3, with D possibly TRBD2 on 6 matching bases. Germline V lookup: CDR1 KGHSH, CDR2 LQKENI. The CDR3 contains 14 residues. Trimming removed 6 bases at V and 4 bases at J, with 14 bases between. CDR3 sequence: CASSPPWGADTQYF. CDR3 coding DNA: TGTGCCAGCTCCCCGCCGTGGGGGGCAGATACGCAGTATTTT.

Comments on this clonotype: It may be a read error: a sequence one base away is much more abundant. This sequence joins TRBV6-1 and TRBJ1-2; 8 bases fit TRBD1. Germline CDR1 reads MNHNS; CDR2 reads SASEGT. The CDR3 loop spans 15 amino acids. The J segment lost 4 bases and the V segment lost 4 bases, leaving 8 bases of the junction unmatched. The CDR3 nucleotides read TGTGCCAGCAGTGGAGGTCGGACAGGGAGCTATGGCTACACCTTC. Its protein is CASSGGRTGSYGYTF.

The V gene is TRBV14, the J gene TRBJ1-2, with unresolved D. Germline V gene data show CDR1 as SGHDN and CDR2 as FVKESK. CDR3 length equals 13 residues. Trimming stripped 4 bases from V and 1 base from J, with 7 bases between. CDR3 sequence reads: CASSLRVNYGYTF. CDR3 nucleotides: TGTGCCAGCAGCCTGCGGGTTAACTATGGCTACACCTTC.

The CDR3 bases are TGTGCCAGCAGCCCCCCGGAGTTGGAGACCCAGTACTTC. This translates into CASSPPELETQYF. The chain has TRBV7-9 and TRBJ2-5; D gene uncertain. Germline CDR1 is SEHNR and CDR2 is FQNEAQ (reference sequence). The V and J ends lost 5 bases and 5 bases respectively, with 12 bases between them. The CDR3 covers 13 residues.